The 11 T cell receptor beta chains in this list originate from one sample, sequenced in a study of T cell responses to AZD1222 COVID-19 vaccine. Data came from immunoSEQ multiplex PCR; TCRdb stores just in-frame clones and leaves some out. The repertoire holds roughly 110,000 clones, with 70% to 90% as singletons. The sample here was peripheral blood, taken 28 days after the second AZD1222 dose. These receptors were taken from an adult who received the AZD1222 COVID-19 vaccine.

The V call is TRBV19, the J call TRBJ1-2; 9 bases agree with TRBD1. The CDR3 covers 13 residues. With 7 bases clipped from V and 3 bases from J, the junction kept 3 bases outside the gene matches. Germline loops: CDR1 LNHDA, CDR2 SQIVND (reference sequence). The CDR3 coding sequence is TGTGCCAGTACCAGGGACAGGGACTATGGCTACACCTTC. Its protein product is CASTRDRDYGYTF. Drawing the rest from reference TRBV19 and TRBJ1-2, the complete variable domain is DGGITQSPKYLFRKEGQNVTLSCEQNLNHDAMYWYRQDPGQGLRLIYYSQIVNDFQKGDIAEGYSVSREKKESFPLTVTSAQKNPTAFYLCASTRDRDYGYTFGSGTRLTVV.

The chain uses TRBV3-1 (or the pseudogene TRBV3-2) and TRBJ1-6; D unresolved. Per germline, CDR1 LGHDT and CDR2 YNNKEL (reference sequence). This CDR3 has 15 amino acids. V dropped 0 bases and J dropped 7 bases, with 10 bases sitting between them. The DNA of the CDR3 is TGTGCCAGCAGCCAAGAATGGACCGGCAATTCACCCCTCCACTTT. Amino acids: CASSQEWTGNSPLHF.

The CDR3 bases are TGTGCCAGCTCACGGGGGAAGAACACTGAAGCTTTCTTT. This encodes CASSRGKNTEAFF. V gene TRBV18 combines with J gene TRBJ1-1, with D possibly matching TRBD1 (5 bases). This CDR3 is built from 13 residues. Deletions cut 4 bases from V and 1 base from J, with 7 bases between. Germline lookup yields CDR1 KGHSH and CDR2 LQKENI.

The chain recombines TRBV5-4 with TRBJ2-1; D unresolved. CDR3 size: 13 residues. Germline assignment: CDR1 SGHNT and CDR2 YYREEE (reference sequence). V was clipped by 0 bases and J by 5 bases, with 6 bases between them. The CDR3 protein is CASSLVRDNEQFF. In DNA form, the CDR3 reads TGTGCCAGCAGCTTGGTCCGGGACAATGAGCAGTTCTTC.

A single count supports this clone. The chain combines TRBV18 with TRBJ1-5; 11 nucleotides match TRBD1. The CDR3 contains 15 residues. V lost 6 bases to trimming and J lost 6 bases; unmatched junction nucleotides: 7. Per the germline V gene, CDR1 is KGHSH and CDR2 is LQKENI. This chain's CDR3 is CASSLGQGAGQPQHF. The DNA for the CDR3 is TGTGCCAGCTCCCTAGGACAGGGGGCAGGTCAGCCCCAGCATTTT.

The J gene is TRBJ2-1, the V gene TRBV5-4; perhaps TRBD2 as D (5 bases). Germline assignment: CDR1 SGHNT and CDR2 YYREEE (reference sequence). This CDR3 contains 17 residues. Trimming took off 0 bases at V and 0 bases at J, with 13 bases between the two ends. The CDR3 sequence: CASSLARGSGSYNEQFF. CDR3 coding DNA: TGTGCCAGCAGCTTGGCCCGGGGTTCGGGCTCCTACAATGAGCAGTTCTTC.

The count of this clone is one. This chain joins TRBV29-1 and TRBJ2-3, with unresolved D. V shed 0 bases and J shed 0 bases, with 7 bases lying between them. This CDR3 comprises 14 residues. Germline V gene data show CDR1 as SQVTM and CDR2 as ANQGSEA. The CDR3 DNA reads TGCAGCGTTGAAGATCACAGTAGCACAGATACGCAGTATTTT. It is translated as CSVEDHSSTDTQYF.

The rearrangement joins TRBV7-8 to TRBJ2-2; 8 bases align to TRBD1. CDR1 and CDR2 (germline): SGHVS, FQNEAQ. V was clipped by 2 bases and J by 0 bases; unmatched bases: 8. This CDR3 has 18 amino acids. CDR3 in DNA: TGTGCCAGCAGCTTACGTTTGGCAGGGGGCCCGAACACCGGGGAGCTGTTTTTT. This encodes CASSLRLAGGPNTGELFF.

The chain recombines TRBV4-1 with TRBJ1-3; D gene ambiguous. The germline CDR1 and CDR2 sequences are MGHRA and YSYEKL. This CDR3 region has 12 residues. Trimming pared 4 bases from V and 7 bases from J, leaving 8 bases between. The CDR3 DNA follows: TGCGCCAGCAGCCGCGGGAGGAACACCATATATTTT. The encoded protein is CASSRGRNTIYF.

The chain couples TRBV28 to TRBJ1-2; D not resolved. V was cut by 5 bases and J by 7 bases, with 14 bases left in between. The CDR3 runs to 13 residues. CDR1 and CDR2 from the germline V gene are MDHEN and SYDVKM. CDR3: CASSADTRFGYTF. The CDR3 nucleotides are TGTGCCAGCAGTGCTGACACGAGATTTGGCTACACCTTC.

The CDR3 loop is CAGRRAENTGELFF. The CDR3 DNA reads TGTGCCGGACGACGGGCCGAAAACACCGGGGAGCTGTTTTTT. The genes are TRBV7-8 and TRBJ2-2; D is unclear. Germline V gives CDR1 SGHVS, CDR2 FQNEAQ. This CDR3 is built from 14 residues. The V end was cut by 11 bases, the J end by 2 bases, with 15 bases between. The whole variable domain, remainder taken from reference TRBV7-8 and TRBJ2-2, is GAGVSQSPRYKVAKRGQDVALRCDPISGHVSLFWYQQALGQGPEFLTYFQNEAQLDKSGLPSDRFFAERPEGSVSTLKIQRTQQEDSAVYLCAGRRAENTGELFFGEGSRLTVL.